This T cell receptor (beta chain) was profiled in a study of T cell responses to AZD1222 COVID-19 vaccine. Turning to the study itself: Second-dose recipients at about 4 or about 12 weeks were treated as one pooled group. Study-level points and caveats: Mostly white British, mostly female donors; authors suggested clonal diversity may be underestimated. After the peak T cell response, and only then, were repertoires sampled. Unmutated variant regions reportedly attract nearly half of all spike-specific TCRs.

This clone was detected only once. The antigen is not known. Germline V gene data show CDR1 as LGHDT and CDR2 as YNNKEL (reference sequence). This CDR3 has 13 residues. V lost 1 base to trimming and J lost 5 bases, with 8 bases between them. Generated by immunoSEQ multiplex PCR, the TCRdb table keeps only in-frame clones and is missing some. The repertoire holds around 100,000 clones, with about 80% as singletons. The receptor was isolated from an adult in good health. V and J are TRBV3-1 (or the pseudogene TRBV3-2) and TRBJ2-5; D perhaps matches TRBD2 (5 bases). The material sequenced was peripheral blood, taken on day 0 of AZD1222 vaccination. CDR3 in DNA: TGTGCCAGCAGCCAAGTAGGAGGCGAGACCCAGTACTTC. This translates into CASSQVGGETQYF.